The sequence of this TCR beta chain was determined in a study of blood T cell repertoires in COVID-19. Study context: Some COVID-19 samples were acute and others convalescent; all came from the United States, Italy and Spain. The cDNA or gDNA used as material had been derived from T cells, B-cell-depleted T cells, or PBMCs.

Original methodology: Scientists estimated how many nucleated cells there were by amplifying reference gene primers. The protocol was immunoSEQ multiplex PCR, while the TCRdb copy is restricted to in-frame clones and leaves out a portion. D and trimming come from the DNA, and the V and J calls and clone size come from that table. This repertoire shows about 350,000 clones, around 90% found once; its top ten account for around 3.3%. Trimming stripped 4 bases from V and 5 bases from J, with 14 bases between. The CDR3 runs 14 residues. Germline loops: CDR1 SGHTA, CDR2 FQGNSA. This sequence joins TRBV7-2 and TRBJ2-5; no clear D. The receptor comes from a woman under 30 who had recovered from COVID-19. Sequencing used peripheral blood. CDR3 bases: TGTGCCAGCAGCTACGTCATCCCGGGTGAGACCCAGTACTTC. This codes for CASSYVIPGETQYF.